The 14 T cell receptor beta chains given below trace back to one sample, sequenced in a study of spatial heterogeneity in lung cancer. MiXCR, run by TCRdb on the 5' RACE reads, gives a single entry per CDR3 protein. The table shows approximately 100,000 distinct CDR3 sequences, with 19% occurring only once. Time point defined: blood at routine non-recurrence follow-up after resection. This specimen consisted of PBMCs, obtained at follow-up. All receptors come from a male donor with early-stage non-small cell lung cancer.

This clonotype was observed once. This sequence joins TRBV7-3 and TRBJ2-3; 8 positions agree with TRBD1. Trimming removed 10 bases from V and 1 base from J; junction bases left unmatched: 4. This CDR3 is 13 amino acids long. The germline V gene encodes CDR1 SGHTA and CDR2 FQGTGA. The CDR3 DNA sequence: TGTGCCACGGCGACAGGGGGCACAGATACGCAGTATTTT. This encodes CATATGGTDTQYF.

This chain links TRBV30 with TRBJ2-1, with D possibly TRBD2 on 6 matching bases. The CDR3 is 15 amino acids. V dropped 1 base and J dropped 7 bases, with 17 bases sitting between them. Germline values: CDR1 GTSNPN, CDR2 SVGIG (reference sequence). The CDR3 is CAWSGDSPRQNEQFF. The CDR3 DNA sequence: TGTGCCTGGAGTGGGGACTCTCCCCGGCAAAATGAGCAGTTCTTC.

The rearrangement links TRBV6-1 to TRBJ2-7, with D perhaps TRBD2 (6 bases). Looked up from germline, CDR1 is MNHNS and CDR2 is SASEGT. CDR3 length: 15 residues. The germline V and J ends were trimmed by 6 bases and 0 bases, with 15 bases remaining between them. CDR3 sequence (DNA): TGTGCCAGCAGCCCAAGCTTAGCGGTCTCCTACGAGCAGTACTTC. Amino acid sequence: CASSPSLAVSYEQYF.

This chain connects TRBV5-1 to TRBJ2-3; D remains ambiguous. With 8 bases removed from V and 6 bases from J, the gap between germline ends came to 22 bases. This CDR3 is built from 15 residues. Looked up from germline, CDR1 is SGHRS and CDR2 is YFSETQ. The CDR3: CASRSSRTPDDTQYF. CDR3 coding DNA: TGCGCCAGTCGATCGAGTCGCACTCCGGACGATACGCAGTATTTT.

In DNA, the CDR3 is TGTGCCAGCAGCCAACCTACCGGACAGGGGAATAATCAGCCCCAGCATTTT. This gives the protein CASSQPTGQGNNQPQHF. This chain links TRBV14 with TRBJ1-5; 9 nucleotides match TRBD1. CDR1 and CDR2 from the germline V gene are SGHDN and FVKESK. The CDR3 length is 17 residues. Trimming cost V 2 bases and J 4 bases; bases outside gene matches: 9.

In its sample, this clonotype was seen many times. J is TRBJ1-1 and V is TRBV29-1; 7 bases agree with TRBD1. The germline CDR1 and CDR2 sequences are SQVTM and ANQGSEA. The CDR3 is 13 residues long. The V segment lost 6 bases and the J segment 3 bases; nucleotides outside the gene matches: 7. DNA for the CDR3: TGCAGCGTCGGCAGGGGGGAGGACACTGAAGCTTTCTTT. Protein product: CSVGRGEDTEAFF.

The chain has TRBV29-1 and TRBJ2-3; 11 nucleotides agree with TRBD1. V lost 6 bases, J lost 2 bases, and 4 bases stayed unmatched. The germline gives CDR1 SQVTM, CDR2 ANQGSEA. This CDR3 contains 14 residues. The CDR3 DNA follows: TGCAGCGTGTGGACAGGGGGCATCACAGATACGCAGTATTTT. This codes for CSVWTGGITDTQYF.

The sample holds many counts of this clonotype. This chain links TRBV2 with TRBJ2-1; 10 nucleotides agree with TRBD1. V was clipped by 3 bases and J by 3 bases; unmatched bases: 2. Per germline, CDR1 SNHLY and CDR2 FYNNEI. CDR3 length: 15 amino acids. The CDR3 loop is CASSDWTGGYNEQFF. CDR3 in DNA: TGTGCCAGCAGTGATTGGACAGGGGGCTACAATGAGCAGTTCTTC.

This clonotype was observed a few times. The CDR3 nucleotides read TGCGCCAGCAGCCAAGACCGACCGGGACAGGGTTTCGGAAACACCATATATTTT. Residues: CASSQDRPGQGFGNTIYF. This sequence joins TRBV4-3 and TRBJ1-3; 9 bases match TRBD1. The ends lost 0 bases at V and 4 bases at J; junction bases unmatched: 10. The germline gives CDR1 LGHNA, CDR2 YSLEER. The CDR3 length is 18 residues.

This clonotype was seen more than once but under ten times. The chain is built from TRBV5-1 and TRBJ1-2; D perhaps matches TRBD1 (6 bases). The CDR3 is made up of 16 amino acids. V was trimmed by 4 bases and J by 0 bases, leaving 16 bases between them. The germline CDR1 and CDR2 sequences are SGHRS and YFSETQ. In DNA form, the CDR3 reads TGCGCCAGCAGCCTAGAGGGGGTATCTTCTAACTATGGCTACACCTTC. Its protein product is CASSLEGVSSNYGYTF. The whole variable domain, filled in from reference TRBV5-1 and TRBJ1-2, reads KAGVTQTPRYLIKTRGQQVTLSCSPISGHRSVSWYQQTPGQGLQFLFEYFSETQRNKGNFPGRFSGRQFSNSRSEMNVSTLELGDSALYLCASSLEGVSSNYGYTFGSGTRLTVV.

This clonotype was counted ten times or more. V gene TRBV2 combines with J gene TRBJ2-7; 11 bases match TRBD2. The J segment lost 2 bases and the V segment lost 6 bases, leaving 0 bases of the junction unmatched. The CDR3 loop spans 13 amino acids. Germline V lookup: CDR1 SNHLY, CDR2 FYNNEI. Here the CDR3 reads CASRLAGAYEQYF. The CDR3 DNA is TGTGCCAGCAGACTAGCGGGAGCCTACGAGCAGTACTTC. Complete variable domain (other parts from reference TRBV2 and TRBJ2-7): EPEVTQTPSHQVTQMGQEVILRCVPISNHLYFYWYRQILGQKVEFLVSFYNNEISEKSEIFDDQFSVERPDGSNFTLKIRSTKLEDSAMYFCASRLAGAYEQYFGPGTRLTVT.

This clonotype appeared a few times. The gene calls are TRBV6-2 or TRBV6-3 and TRBJ2-7, with D perhaps TRBD2 (6 bases). CDR1 is MNHEY and CDR2 is SVGEGT in the germline V gene. Trimming stripped 7 bases from V and 2 bases from J, with 21 bases between. There are 16 residues in the CDR3. The CDR3 coding sequence is TGTGCCAGCACTTCCAGTTCGTTGGGGGGTCCCTACGAGCAGTACGTC. Its protein product is CASTSSSLGGPYEQYV.

There are a few counts of this clonotype. J is TRBJ1-6 and V is TRBV12-3 or TRBV12-4, with TRBD1 identical over 7 bases. CDR3 length: 14 amino acids. The ends lost 5 bases at V and 7 bases at J; junction bases unmatched: 5. This chain's CDR3 is CASSRTGPNSPLHF. The CDR3 DNA follows: TGTGCCAGCAGTAGGACAGGCCCGAATTCACCCCTCCACTTT.

This clonotype was observed many times. The genes are TRBV20-1 and TRBJ2-3, with 7 bases identical to TRBD1. The CDR3 contains 16 residues. CDR1 is DFQATT and CDR2 is SNEGSKA in the germline V gene (reference sequence). The ends lost 2 bases at V and 4 bases at J; junction bases unmatched: 12. The DNA for the CDR3 is TGCAGTGCTAGAAACCTCGCCGACAGGGCCCCAGATACGCAGTATTTT. Translation: CSARNLADRAPDTQYF.